This TCR beta chain was observed in a study of CD8 T cells in Susac syndrome. Germline-derived CDR1 and CDR2 are LNHDA and SQIVND (reference sequence). Trimming removed 6 bases from V and 2 bases from J, with 11 bases in between. The CDR3 consists of 14 residues. In the multiple sclerosis control group, patients were treatment-naive and had stable or active relapsing-remitting disease. TEMRA cells underwent FACS enrichment and CD8+ and CD4+ T cells underwent negative isolation. cDNA came from about 0.5 to 1 ug RNA primed by random hexamers. TCRdb re-called the immunoSEQ multiplex PCR reads through MiXCR, storing one row per CDR3 protein. This sample yields 150,000 to 190,000 distinct CDR3 sequences, of which less than 97% are seen a single time; 0.15% belongs to the top ten.

This TCR was sampled from a human donor with multiple sclerosis. The chain joins TRBV19 to TRBJ2-1, with a tentative D call TRBD1 (5 bases). Material for sequencing was CD8+ T cells from PBMCs. The CDR3 sequence is CASSPWGAYNEQFF. The CDR3 nucleotides read TGTGCCAGTAGCCCCTGGGGCGCCTACAATGAGCAGTTCTTC.